The entry below describes one T cell receptor (beta chain). This entry belongs to a study of blood T cell repertoires in COVID-19. Study details: There were acute and convalescent COVID-19 samples, and they came from the United States, Italy and Spain.

Original handling: Cell counts per sample came from amplifying reference gene primers. The method was immunoSEQ multiplex PCR; TCRdb's version includes in-frame clones alone and lacks a portion of them. D and trimming were read from the DNA, whereas the V and J calls and clone size are those reported in that table. The repertoire holds roughly 200,000 clones, with about 85% as singletons. Sequencing was performed on peripheral blood. The TCR comes from a woman aged 80 or older with COVID-19, enrolled during active disease.

In DNA, the CDR3 is TGTGCCAGCAGCACCCGGGGTAGCGGGGGGGCAGATACGCAGTATTTT. This encodes CASSTRGSGGADTQYF. This chain connects TRBV4-2 to TRBJ2-3, with 11 bases fitting TRBD2. The CDR3 has 16 residues. V dropped 5 bases and J dropped 4; count of bases not matched to a gene: 8. CDR1 is LGHNA, CDR2 YNFKEQ, per germline.